These 10 T cell receptor beta chains came from one sample sequenced in a study of regulatory T cells in long-lasting Graves disease. Library construction for TCR beta used iRepertoire HTBI primers and Arm-PCR of CDR3 regions. TCRdb reanalysed the multiplex PCR reads using MiXCR and keeps one entry per CDR3 protein. This sample carries 420,000 or so distinct CDR3 sequences, roughly 15% of them seen once, and the ten largest clones take roughly 23%. The time point is: newly diagnosed GD, antithyroid drugs for less than 3 months. Generation of the TCR library employed RNA extracted from PBMCs. These data were also reused for a study on T cells in Graves' hyperthyroidism and ophthalmopathy.

Sequencing was performed on peripheral blood mononuclear cells (PBMCs), taken at new diagnosis, from a patient treated with antithyroid drugs. These receptors were obtained from a woman under 30 with Graves disease.

This clonotype appeared many times. The V gene is TRBV29-1, the J gene TRBJ1-2; D is uncertain. Germline CDR1 is SQVTM and CDR2 is ANQGSEA. V was pared by 2 bases and J by 0 bases, with 4 bases between. CDR3 length: 12 residues. The CDR3 protein is CSVEPANYGYTF. CDR3 coding DNA: TGCAGCGTTGAACCAGCTAACTATGGCTACACCTTC.

This clonotype has only a few counts. This chain uses TRBV27 with TRBJ2-6; D not resolved. The germline gives CDR1 MNHEY, CDR2 SMNVEV (reference sequence). V was trimmed by 1 base and J by 0 bases, leaving 4 bases between them. The CDR3 is 15 amino acids. CDR3 protein: CASSLFGSGANVLTF. CDR3 coding DNA: TGTGCCAGCAGTTTATTCGGCTCTGGGGCCAACGTCCTGACTTTC.

The table lists this clonotype with a count of one. The chain is built from TRBV27 and TRBJ2-7, with TRBD1 identical over 12 bases. In germline, CDR1 is MNHEY, CDR2 SMNVEV (reference sequence). V lost 3 bases and J lost 3; bases outside the gene matches: 6. The CDR3 extends over 16 amino acids. The CDR3 loop reads CASSFAGTGGVYEQYF. CDR3 sequence (DNA): TGTGCCAGCAGTTTTGCCGGGACAGGGGGCGTCTACGAGCAGTACTTC.

This clonotype has just a few counts. V and J are TRBV29-1 and TRBJ1-2; TRBD1 matches at 7 bases. This CDR3 is 12 amino acids long. CDR1 and CDR2 (germline): SQVTM, ANQGSEA. Germline trimming cut 5 bases from V and 5 bases from J; bases unmatched to any gene: 5. The CDR3 nucleotides read TGCAGCGTTATCGGGACAGAATATGGCTACACCTTC. Translated, it gives CSVIGTEYGYTF.

This clonotype was recorded many times. V is TRBV20-1 and J is TRBJ1-6; possible D gene TRBD1, 6 bases. V lost 3 bases and J lost 14, with 17 bases in between. The CDR3 is made up of 13 amino acids. The germline V gene encodes CDR1 DFQATT and CDR2 SNEGSKA (reference sequence). The CDR3 DNA reads as TGCAGTGCTAGGGACAGTGGGGTTCAAGCCCTCCACTTT. Amino acid sequence: CSARDSGVQALHF.

About this clonotype: At one of its ends the junction is not consistent with the germline gene, which may arise from a read error. V is TRBV5-5 and J is TRBJ2-7, with TRBD1 as a possible D gene (6 bases). The CDR3 consists of 13 residues. Germline V lookup: CDR1 SGHKS, CDR2 YYEKEE (reference sequence). The CDR3 loop is CAGSLGTGSEQYF. As DNA, the CDR3 is TGTGCCGGCAGCTTGGGTACAGGGAGCGAGCAGTACTTC.

This clonotype showed up many times. The CDR3 protein is CASSVGTSDYNEQFF. DNA for the CDR3: TGTGCCAGCAGCGTAGGGACTAGCGACTACAATGAGCAGTTCTTC. The rearrangement uses TRBV9 and TRBJ2-1, with 9 bases that match TRBD2. This CDR3 comprises 15 residues. The V and J ends lost 0 bases and 3 bases, in that order; junction bases with no gene match: 1. Per the germline V gene, CDR1 is SGDLS and CDR2 is YYNGEE.

The chain links TRBV3-1 to TRBJ2-7; D unresolved. The germline V gene encodes CDR1 LGHDT and CDR2 YNNKEL (reference sequence). Between the trimmed V and J ends, which lost 1 base and 4 bases, there was a span of 14 bases. The CDR3 sequence is 15 residues long. The CDR3 nucleotides read TGTGCCAGCAGCCAAGGAACCACCACCCTTTACGAGCAGTACTTC. Its translation is CASSQGTTTLYEQYF.

This clonotype appeared many times. V usage is TRBV18 and J usage is TRBJ1-3, with D unresolved. CDR3 length: 15 residues. Trimming removed 6 bases from V and 1 base from J, with 13 bases in between. Germline V gene lookup returns CDR1 KGHSH and CDR2 LQKENI. The CDR3, as DNA: TGTGCCAGCTCCTACGGAGTTCCTTCTGGAAACACCATATATTTT. Residues: CASSYGVPSGNTIYF.

The sample holds many counts of this clonotype. J is TRBJ2-1 and V is TRBV11-3, with 13 bases aligning to TRBD2. The V gene's germline CDR1 is SGHNT and CDR2 YENEEA. With V trimmed by 8 bases and J by 8 bases, 3 bases remained unmatched. The CDR3 contains 13 residues. CDR3 in DNA: TGTGCCAGCGGACTAGCGGGAGTGTATGAGCAGTTCTTC. Translation: CASGLAGVYEQFF.